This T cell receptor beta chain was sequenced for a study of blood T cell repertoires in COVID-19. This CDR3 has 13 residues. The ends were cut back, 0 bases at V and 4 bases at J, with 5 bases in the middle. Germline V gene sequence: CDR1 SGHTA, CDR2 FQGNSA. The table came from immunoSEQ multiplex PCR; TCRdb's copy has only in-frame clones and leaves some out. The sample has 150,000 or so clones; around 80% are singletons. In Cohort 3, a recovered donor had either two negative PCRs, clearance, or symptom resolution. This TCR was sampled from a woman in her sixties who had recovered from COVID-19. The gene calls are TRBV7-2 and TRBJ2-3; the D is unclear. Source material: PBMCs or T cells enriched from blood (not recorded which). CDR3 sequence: CASSLAFADTQYF. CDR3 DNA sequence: TGTGCCAGCAGCTTAGCGTTCGCAGATACGCAGTATTTT.